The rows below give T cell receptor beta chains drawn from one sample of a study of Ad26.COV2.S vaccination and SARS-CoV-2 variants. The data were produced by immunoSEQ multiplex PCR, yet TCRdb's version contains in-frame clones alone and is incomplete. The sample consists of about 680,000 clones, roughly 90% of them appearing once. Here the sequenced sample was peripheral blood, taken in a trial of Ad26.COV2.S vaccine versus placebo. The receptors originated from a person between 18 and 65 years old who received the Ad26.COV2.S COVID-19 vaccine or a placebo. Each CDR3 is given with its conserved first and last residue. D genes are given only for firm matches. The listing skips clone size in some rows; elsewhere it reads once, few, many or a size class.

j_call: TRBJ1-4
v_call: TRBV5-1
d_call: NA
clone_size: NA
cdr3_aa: CASGTETNEKLFF
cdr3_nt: TGCGCCAGCGGGACGGAAACTAATGAAAAACTGTTTTTT

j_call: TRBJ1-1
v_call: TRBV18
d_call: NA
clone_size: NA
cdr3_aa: CASSPDSLNTEAFF
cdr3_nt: TGTGCCAGCTCACCCGACAGCCTGAACACTGAAGCTTTCTTT

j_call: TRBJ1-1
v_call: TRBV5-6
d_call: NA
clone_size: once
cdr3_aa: CASSFRVGTEAFF
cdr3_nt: TGTGCCAGCAGCTTCAGGGTTGGAACTGAAGCTTTCTTT

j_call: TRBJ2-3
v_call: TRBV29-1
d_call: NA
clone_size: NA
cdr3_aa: CSAGPGYYTDTQYF
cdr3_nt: TGCAGCGCGGGGCCAGGGTATTACACAGATACGCAGTATTTT

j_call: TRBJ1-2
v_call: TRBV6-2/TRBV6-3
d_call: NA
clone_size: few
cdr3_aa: CASSYAAPGTYGYTF
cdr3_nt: TGTGCCAGCAGTTACGCGGCTCCAGGGACCTATGGCTACACCTTC

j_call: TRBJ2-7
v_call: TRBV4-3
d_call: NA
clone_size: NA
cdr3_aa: CASSQGAVQASYEQYF
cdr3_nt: TGCGCCAGCAGCCAAGGAGCCGTTCAAGCCTCCTACGAGCAGTACTTC

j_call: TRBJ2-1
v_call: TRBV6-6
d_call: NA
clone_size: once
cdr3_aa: CASRSLGTYNEQFF
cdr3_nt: TGTGCCAGCAGGTCACTTGGGACTTACAATGAGCAGTTCTTC

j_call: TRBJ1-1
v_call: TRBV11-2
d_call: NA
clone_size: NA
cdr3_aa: CASSTRPGENTEAFF
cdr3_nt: TGTGCCAGCAGCACCCGCCCGGGGGAGAACACTGAAGCTTTCTTT

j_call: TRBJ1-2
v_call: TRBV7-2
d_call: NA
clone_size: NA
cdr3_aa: CASSLERSGQPGYTF
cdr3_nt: TGTGCCAGCAGCTTAGAGCGCTCTGGACAGCCTGGCTACACCTTC

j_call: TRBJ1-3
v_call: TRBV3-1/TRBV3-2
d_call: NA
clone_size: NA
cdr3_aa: CASSHSSGTHIGNTIYF
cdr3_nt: TGTGCCAGCAGCCATTCCTCCGGGACGCATATTGGAAACACCATATATTTT

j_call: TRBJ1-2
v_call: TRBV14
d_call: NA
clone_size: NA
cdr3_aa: CASSQDDRLEANYGYTF
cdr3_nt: TGTGCCAGCAGCCAAGATGACAGATTAGAGGCTAACTATGGCTACACCTTC

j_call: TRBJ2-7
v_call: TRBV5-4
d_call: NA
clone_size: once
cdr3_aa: CASSFEGSREQYF
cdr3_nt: TGTGCCAGCAGCTTCGAGGGGAGTCGGGAGCAGTACTTC

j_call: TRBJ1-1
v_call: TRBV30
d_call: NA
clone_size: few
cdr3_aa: CAWSGYTEAFF
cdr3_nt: TGTGCCTGGAGCGGGTACACTGAAGCTTTCTTT

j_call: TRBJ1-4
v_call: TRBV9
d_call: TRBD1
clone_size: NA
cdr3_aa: CASSEGTGVGEKLFF
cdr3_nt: TGTGCCAGCAGCGAAGGAACAGGGGTGGGCGAAAAACTGTTTTTT

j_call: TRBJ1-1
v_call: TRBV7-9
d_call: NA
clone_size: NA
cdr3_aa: CASSLNDIEAFF
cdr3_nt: TGTGCCAGCAGCTTAAACGACATTGAAGCTTTCTTT

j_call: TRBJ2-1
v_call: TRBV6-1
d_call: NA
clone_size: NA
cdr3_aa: CASSERTVARNEQFF
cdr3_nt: TGTGCCAGCAGTGAACGGACGGTGGCGCGGAATGAGCAGTTCTTC

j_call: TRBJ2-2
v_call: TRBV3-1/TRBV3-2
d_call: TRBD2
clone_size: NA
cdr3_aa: CASSLLAGVLTGELFF
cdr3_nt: TGTGCCAGCAGCCTTCTAGCGGGAGTACTCACCGGGGAGCTGTTTTTT

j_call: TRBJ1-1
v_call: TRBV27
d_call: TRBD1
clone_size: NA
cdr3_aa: CASSLSWTGGTEAFF
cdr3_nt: TGTGCCAGCAGTTTATCCTGGACAGGGGGCACTGAAGCTTTCTTT

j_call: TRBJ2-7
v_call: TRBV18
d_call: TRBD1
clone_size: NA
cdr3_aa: CASSPGQDYEQYF
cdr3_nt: TGTGCCAGCTCACCCGGACAGGACTACGAGCAGTACTTC

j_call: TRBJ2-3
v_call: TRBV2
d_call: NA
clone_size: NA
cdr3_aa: CASREHTQYF
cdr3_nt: TGTGCCAGTCGAGAACATACGCAGTATTTT

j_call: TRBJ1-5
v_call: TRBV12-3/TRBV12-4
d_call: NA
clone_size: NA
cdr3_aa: CASSSPGQPQHF
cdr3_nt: TGTGCCAGCAGTTCCCCTGGGCAGCCCCAGCATTTT

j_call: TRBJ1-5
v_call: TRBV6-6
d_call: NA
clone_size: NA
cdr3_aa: CASSPLGGGITNQPQHF
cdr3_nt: TGTGCCAGCAGTCCCCTCGGGGGAGGTATTACCAATCAGCCCCAGCATTTT

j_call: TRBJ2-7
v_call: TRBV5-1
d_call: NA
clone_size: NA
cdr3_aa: CASSPDGGMREQYF
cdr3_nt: TGCGCCAGCAGCCCGGACGGAGGGATGAGGGAGCAGTACTTC

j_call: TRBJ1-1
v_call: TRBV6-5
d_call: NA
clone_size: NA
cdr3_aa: CASREGDTEAFF
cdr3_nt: TGTGCCAGCAGAGAGGGAGACACTGAAGCTTTCTTT

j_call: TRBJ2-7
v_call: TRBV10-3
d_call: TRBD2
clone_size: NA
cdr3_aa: CAISLTSGGPYEQYF
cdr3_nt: TGTGCCATCAGCTTGACTAGCGGGGGCCCCTACGAGCAGTACTTC

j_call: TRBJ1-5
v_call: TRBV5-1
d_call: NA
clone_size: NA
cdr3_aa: CASSSGVESGNQPQHF
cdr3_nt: TGCGCCAGCAGCTCTGGGGTGGAGTCTGGGAATCAGCCCCAGCATTTT